A selection of T cell receptor beta chains follows, all from one sample in a study of blood T cell repertoires in COVID-19. Some clones are missing from TCRdb's copy, which holds only in-frame ones; the method was immunoSEQ multiplex PCR. Found here are a few hundred thousand clones, 75% to 90% of them singletons; the top ten hold around a tenth. The material sequenced was PBMCs or T cells enriched from blood (not recorded which). The source is a man in his forties who had recovered from COVID-19. The CDR3 runs from the conserved cysteine through the conserved F or W. D genes are given only for firm matches. Not every row has a clone size; where given, it reads once, few, many or a size class.

cdr3_nt cdr3_aa clone_size j_call v_call d_call
TGTGCCAGCAGCCAAGGACTATCCGGAAACACCATATATTTT CASSQGLSGNTIYF NA TRBJ1-3 TRBV3-1/TRBV3-2 NA
TGTGCCAGCAGCCTCCTCCCAGGGAAACCGGGAGAGACCCAGTACTTC CASSLLPGKPGETQYF NA TRBJ2-5 TRBV21-1 NA
TGCGCCAGCAGTGAGGGACTAGCGGGAGAGATTGGGATCGGATACGAGCAGTACTTC CASSEGLAGEIGIGYEQYF NA TRBJ2-7 TRBV10-1 TRBD2
TGTGCCAGCAGACTCGAGGGCACTAGCAATCAGCCCCAGCATTTT CASRLEGTSNQPQHF NA TRBJ1-5 TRBV7-2 NA
TGTGCCACCAGCAGAAGACTACAGGGTTCTGGAAACACCATATATTTT CATSRRLQGSGNTIYF NA TRBJ1-3 TRBV15 NA
TGTGCCAGCAGCTTGGGTATTAGGCGGGAGAACGCCAAAAACATTCAGTACTTC CASSLGIRRENAKNIQYF once TRBJ2-4 TRBV5-4 TRBD2
TGTGCCAGTAGTACCCCGGACAGGTTCAAAGAGCAGTACTTC CASSTPDRFKEQYF NA TRBJ2-7 TRBV19 TRBD1
TGTGCCAGTAGTATCCGGGACAGGGGAAATCAGCCCCAGCATTTT CASSIRDRGNQPQHF NA TRBJ1-5 TRBV19 TRBD1
TGTGCCAGTAGTATGTACAGGGGTTCCACTGAAGCTTTCTTT CASSMYRGSTEAFF NA TRBJ1-1 TRBV19 TRBD1
TGTGCCAGCAAGCCCCTCCAGGGGGTTAATGAAAAACTGTTTTTT CASKPLQGVNEKLFF NA TRBJ1-4 TRBV5-6 TRBD1
TGTGCCACCAGTGATCCCGACAGGACGGATGGCTACACCTTC CATSDPDRTDGYTF NA TRBJ1-2 TRBV24-1 NA
TGTGCCAGCAGTTCAGACAGGAACACCGGGGAGCTGTTTTTT CASSSDRNTGELFF NA TRBJ2-2 TRBV27 NA
TGTGCCAGCAGCCCCTTAATGACAGGGTATTATGGCTACACCTTC CASSPLMTGYYGYTF NA TRBJ1-2 TRBV6-5 TRBD1
TGTGCCAGCAGTCTAACAGGGTTCGGAAACACCATATATTTT CASSLTGFGNTIYF once TRBJ1-3 TRBV13 NA
TGTGCCAGCAGCGGGGGGGAGCGCGGGAGGGTGGTAAATGAGCAGTTCTTC CASSGGERGRVVNEQFF NA TRBJ2-1 TRBV5-4 TRBD2
TGTGCCACCAGTGACACAAGAGGGACAGCAACTTATAGCACAGATACGCAGTATTTT CATSDTRGTATYSTDTQYF NA TRBJ2-3 TRBV24-1 TRBD1
TGTGCCAGTAGTAAAGCGACAGGGGGCAGGCGGACTGAAGCTTTCTTT CASSKATGGRRTEAFF NA TRBJ1-1 TRBV19 TRBD1
TGTGCCAGCAGTTTATCAGGCGGGAGGGCCGACACCGGGGAGCTGTTTTTT CASSLSGGRADTGELFF NA TRBJ2-2 TRBV27 TRBD2
TGTGCCAGCTCACCAGGCGGGGGCAGCTCCTACGAGCAGTACTTC CASSPGGGSSYEQYF NA TRBJ2-7 TRBV18 NA
TGTGCCACCAGTGATGCCGGGGGCAATCAGCCCCAGCATTTT CATSDAGGNQPQHF NA TRBJ1-5 TRBV24-1 NA
TGTGCCACCAGTGCTGCGACAGACCAAGAGACCCAGTACTTC CATSAATDQETQYF NA TRBJ2-5 TRBV24-1 NA
TGTGCCAGCAGTTACTCCCAGCAGGGCCGCTATGGCTACACCTTC CASSYSQQGRYGYTF once TRBJ1-2 TRBV6-5 NA
TGTGCCAGCGGGACTCAAAACAATTCACCCCTCCACTTT CASGTQNNSPLHF NA TRBJ1-6 TRBV19 NA
TGTGCCAGCAGCTTAAGTAGCGGTACCTACAATGAGCAGTTCTTC CASSLSSGTYNEQFF NA TRBJ2-1 TRBV7-9 NA
TGTGCCAGCAGTCCCGACCAGAGGAATGAGCAGTTCTTC CASSPDQRNEQFF few TRBJ2-1 TRBV5-4 NA
TGCGCCAGCAGCCCGGAGGGTAGCGTAGGAGGCGAGCAGTACTTC CASSPEGSVGGEQYF NA TRBJ2-7 TRBV5-1 NA
TGCGCCAGCAGCTTGGGGGAGGGCCGGCAAGAGACCCAGTACTTC CASSLGEGRQETQYF few TRBJ2-5 TRBV5-1 TRBD2
TGTGCCAGCATAACAAAATGGCGGCCTCCAGTCTATGAGCAGTTCTTC CASITKWRPPVYEQFF NA TRBJ2-1 TRBV21-1 NA
TGTGCCAGCAGTGTGCAGGCAACCCCCGGGGAGCTGTTTTTT CASSVQATPGELFF NA TRBJ2-2 TRBV6-4 NA
TGTGCCAGCAGCACGGGACAGGGGTTATCGAATGAGCAGTTCTTC CASSTGQGLSNEQFF NA TRBJ2-1 TRBV7-9 TRBD1
TGTGCCAGCAGTCGGACAGGAGATACGCAGTATTTT CASSRTGDTQYF NA TRBJ2-3 TRBV12-3/TRBV12-4 TRBD1
TGCGCCAGCAGCTCCCTGACGACAGGGGTGAACACTGAAGCTTTCTTT CASSSLTTGVNTEAFF NA TRBJ1-1 TRBV4-1 TRBD1
TGTGCCGTTACCCCGGGGACCTACGAGCAGTACTTC CAVTPGTYEQYF NA TRBJ2-7 TRBV7-9 NA
TGTGCCAGCAGCCTCCCAGGGGCGGTGGAGACCCAGTACTTC CASSLPGAVETQYF few TRBJ2-5 TRBV7-2 NA
TGCGCCAGCAGCCCGACGACAGGGTCCTACGAGCAGTACTTC CASSPTTGSYEQYF NA TRBJ2-7 TRBV5-1 TRBD1
TGTGCCAGCAGCTTAGCAGGAGGCCGCACTGAAGCTTTCTTT CASSLAGGRTEAFF few TRBJ1-1 TRBV7-8 NA
TGCGCCAGCAGCTTGGGTGTTGGACAGGGAGATGAGCAGTTCTTC CASSLGVGQGDEQFF NA TRBJ2-1 TRBV5-1 TRBD1
TGTGCCAGTAGTATAGCTCCTCAAGCCGAGCAGTACTTC CASSIAPQAEQYF once TRBJ2-7 TRBV19 NA
TGTGCCAGCAGCCGAGGGACAGGGGATGATGGCTACACCTTC CASSRGTGDDGYTF NA TRBJ1-2 TRBV4-2 TRBD1
TGTGCCAGCAAGAAAGACGAAAAGGGACACTTAGCCAAAAACATTCAGTACTTC CASKKDEKGHLAKNIQYF few TRBJ2-4 TRBV21-1 NA
TGTGCCAGCAGCCAGATGAGTAGGGGGCACGGCTATGGCTACACCTTC CASSQMSRGHGYGYTF few TRBJ1-2 TRBV3-1/TRBV3-2 TRBD1
TGCGCCAGCAGCTCCCCAGGGAAAGATGGCTACACCTTC CASSSPGKDGYTF NA TRBJ1-2 TRBV5-1 NA
TGTGCCAGCAGCCCAAATATACTCATTGGAACTAATGAAAAACTGTTTTTT CASSPNILIGTNEKLFF once TRBJ1-4 TRBV5-6 NA
TGTGCCTGGAGTGTATCCTGGGGGCGGGGGGGTTTCTACGAGCAGTACTTC CAWSVSWGRGGFYEQYF NA TRBJ2-7 TRBV30 TRBD2
TGTGCCAGCAGCTTGCGGGGGGTAAACTATGGCTACACCTTC CASSLRGVNYGYTF NA TRBJ1-2 TRBV5-6 NA
TGTGCCAGCAGTTACGCACCCCCGGGGAGCTCCTACAATGAGCAGTTCTTC CASSYAPPGSSYNEQFF NA TRBJ2-1 TRBV6-2/TRBV6-3 NA
TGTGCCAGCAGCCAGGGCCAGGTTCAGGAGCAGTTCTTC CASSQGQVQEQFF once TRBJ2-1 TRBV3-1/TRBV3-2 NA
TGTGCCAGCAGCCAGTCTAGCGGGACCCTCTCCTACAATGAGCAGTTCTTC CASSQSSGTLSYNEQFF NA TRBJ2-1 TRBV3-1/TRBV3-2 TRBD2
TGTGCCAGCAGCCCCTCGACAAAGACCAAAAACATTCAGTACTTC CASSPSTKTKNIQYF once TRBJ2-4 TRBV7-3 NA
TGTGCCAGCAGCTGGAGGACTAGCGGGAGATCGTACGAGCAGTACTTC CASSWRTSGRSYEQYF NA TRBJ2-7 TRBV5-6 TRBD2
TGTGCCAGCAGTTTACCCCTACCGACAGGTGGCTACACCTTC CASSLPLPTGGYTF NA TRBJ1-2 TRBV28 NA
TGTGCCAGCAGTGAAGTGAGGGGCACAGATACGCAGTATTTT CASSEVRGTDTQYF many TRBJ2-3 TRBV2 NA
TGTGCCAGCAGCCAAGCTGCAGGGGGCAAGGGCTACACCTTC CASSQAAGGKGYTF NA TRBJ1-2 TRBV3-1/TRBV3-2 TRBD1
TGTGCCAGCAGCCAAACTAGGGCGGTAAACACCGGGGAGCTGTTTTTT CASSQTRAVNTGELFF NA TRBJ2-2 TRBV3-1/TRBV3-2 NA
TGCGCCAGCAAAGCGGGACCTAGCACAGATACGCAGTATTTT CASKAGPSTDTQYF once TRBJ2-3 TRBV5-1 TRBD2
TGCGCCAGCAGCGCCGAGGCCTCGGCTCTAGCGACCCAGTACTTC CASSAEASALATQYF NA TRBJ2-5 TRBV5-1 NA
TGCGCCAGCAGCTTTATCCCGGACAGGTTGAACACTGAAGCTTTCTTT CASSFIPDRLNTEAFF NA TRBJ1-1 TRBV5-1 TRBD1